This T cell receptor beta chain was obtained from a study of blood T cell repertoires in COVID-19. At the level of the study: PBMCs, B-cell-depleted T cells, or T cells provided the cDNA or gDNA that made up the material.

The study drew participants aged roughly 18 to 89 years from under 30 US areas. Participants' own reports of clinical history determined their cohort assignment. Donors in Cohort 3 counted as recovered after two negative PCRs, clearance, or symptom resolution. This table comes from immunoSEQ multiplex PCR, and its TCRdb copy is limited to in-frame clones, with some not included. This sample has 350,000 to 400,000 clones, with about nine tenths found just once. The CDR3 has 12 residues. Germline CDR1 is SGHNT and CDR2 is YYREEE (reference sequence). Trimming stripped 6 bases from V and 5 bases from J, with 11 bases between.

This receptor was identified in a woman aged 25 to 39 who had recovered from COVID-19. The rearrangement links TRBV5-4 to TRBJ1-2, with D perhaps matching TRBD1 (6 bases). The sample taken for sequencing was PBMCs or T cells enriched from blood (not recorded which). The CDR3 region is CASNVQGYGYTF. CDR3 DNA: TGTGCCAGCAACGTACAGGGATATGGCTACACCTTC.